The 10 T cell receptor beta chains presented below share a single source sample, sequenced in a study of cytomegalovirus exposure and HLA in healthy donors (dated by TCRdb to between 2016 and 2019). The library came from the immunoSEQ multiplex PCR assay. Held by TCRdb, this immuneACCESS table contains in-frame sequences only and omits some clones. Under half of the omission traces to an unresolved V gene where checked; the cause of the rest is unknown. Recorded for this sample are 200,000 to 300,000 clones; about 90% of them occurred a single time. The top ten constitute more than 10% of the sample. Material for sequencing was PBMCs. The receptor source for this set is a man aged 18 to 29 in good health and CMV-seropositive.

The chain employs TRBV5-6 and TRBJ2-7; 7 nucleotides match TRBD2. Trimming took 4 bases from V and 5 from J; bases not matched to a gene: 12. This CDR3 has 15 residues. CDR1 and CDR2 from the germline V gene are SGHDT and YYEEEE. The CDR3 DNA reads TGTGCCAGCAGCCCCGTCGGCGGGAGTCTGGACGAGCAGTACTTC. Translation: CASSPVGGSLDEQYF.

This sequence joins TRBV20-1 and TRBJ2-7; D may be TRBD1 (5 bases). This CDR3 spans 11 amino acids. Trimming removed 8 bases at V and 0 bases at J, with 8 bases between. Germline V CDR1 and CDR2: DFQATT, SNEGSKA (reference sequence). Here the CDR3 reads CSTDSSYEQYF. DNA for the CDR3: TGCAGTACCGACAGCTCCTACGAGCAGTACTTC.

The gene calls are TRBV4-2 and TRBJ2-7, with 12 bases lining up with TRBD2. This CDR3 is built from 17 residues. Trimming took 0 bases from V and 4 from J; bases not matched to a gene: 7. CDR1 and CDR2 (germline): LGHNA, YNFKEQ. The CDR3 loop reads CASSQDPSGRAGYEQYF. CDR3 sequence (DNA): TGTGCCAGCAGCCAAGACCCTAGCGGGAGGGCCGGGTACGAGCAGTACTTC.

This chain connects TRBV30 to TRBJ2-2; TRBD1 aligns across 7 bases. Germline CDR1 reads GTSNPN; CDR2 reads SVGIG (reference sequence). This CDR3 is 13 amino acids long. The trim removed 4 bases at V and 7 bases at J, leaving 6 bases unmatched. In nucleotides, the CDR3 is TGTGCCTGGACTGGACAGGTCGGCGGGGAGCTGTTTTTT. Its translation: CAWTGQVGGELFF.

This chain uses TRBV6-1 with TRBJ2-1, with D perhaps TRBD1 or TRBD2 (6 bases each). Trimming removed 6 bases from V and 6 bases from J, with 15 bases in between. The CDR3 length is 14 residues. CDR1 and CDR2 (germline): MNHNS, SASEGT. The CDR3: CASRRRGFGNEQFF. The CDR3 DNA is TGTGCCAGCAGGAGGAGGGGGTTCGGCAATGAGCAGTTCTTC.

The sample holds a few counts of this clone. J is TRBJ1-5 and V is TRBV27; D call uncertain. The length of the CDR3 is 16 residues. V lost 3 bases to trimming and J lost 0 bases, with 12 bases between them. Germline values: CDR1 MNHEY, CDR2 SMNVEV (reference sequence). The CDR3 loop reads CASSLGSGYSNQPQHF. The CDR3 region has the DNA TGTGCCAGCAGTTTGGGCAGCGGCTATAGCAATCAGCCCCAGCATTTT.

This clone was recorded a few times. The chain employs TRBV2 and TRBJ2-3; 8 bases are a match to TRBD2. V was clipped by 2 bases and J by 2 bases; unmatched bases: 9. The CDR3 has 17 residues. Germline values: CDR1 SNHLY, CDR2 FYNNEI. CDR3 coding DNA: TGTGCCAGCAGTGAACAGGGACTAGAGGTTAACACAGATACGCAGTATTTT. It yields the protein CASSEQGLEVNTDTQYF. Looking up the rest from reference TRBV2 and TRBJ2-3 gives the full variable domain: EPEVTQTPSHQVTQMGQEVILRCVPISNHLYFYWYRQILGQKVEFLVSFYNNEISEKSEIFDDQFSVERPDGSNFTLKIRSTKLEDSAMYFCASSEQGLEVNTDTQYFGPGTRLTVL.

To note about this clone: Other DNA sequences from this sample encode an identical CDR3 as well. The chain uses TRBV5-1 and TRBJ2-3; TRBD2 matches at 12 bases. Germline-derived CDR1 and CDR2 are SGHRS and YFSETQ. CDR3 length: 15 amino acids. The ends lost 2 bases at V and 3 bases at J; junction bases unmatched: 1. DNA of the CDR3: TGCGCCAGCAGCTTTGGACTAGCGGGAACAGATACGCAGTATTTT. It yields the protein CASSFGLAGTDTQYF. The variable domain in full, completed from reference TRBV5-1 and TRBJ2-3, reads KAGVTQTPRYLIKTRGQQVTLSCSPISGHRSVSWYQQTPGQGLQFLFEYFSETQRNKGNFPGRFSGRQFSNSRSEMNVSTLELGDSALYLCASSFGLAGTDTQYFGPGTRLTVL.

The chain couples TRBV10-3 to TRBJ2-5; 11 bases map to TRBD1. V was pared by 9 bases and J by 5 bases, with 5 bases of the junction left unmatched. CDR1 is ENHRY and CDR2 is SYGVKD in the germline V gene. The CDR3 is 13 residues long. CDR3 in DNA: TGTGCCATAAAGGGACAGGGGGAGGAGACCCAGTACTTC. It encodes CAIKGQGEETQYF.

The J gene is TRBJ1-1, the V gene TRBV27, with 7 nucleotides matching TRBD1. Trimming took 4 bases from V and 3 from J; bases not matched to a gene: 5. CDR1 is MNHEY and CDR2 is SMNVEV in the germline V gene (reference sequence). The CDR3 is made up of 14 amino acids. This CDR3 is CASSSLQGYTEAFF. In DNA, the CDR3 is TGTGCCAGCAGTTCGCTACAGGGGTACACTGAAGCTTTCTTT.